A selection of T cell receptor beta chains follows, all from one sample in a study of blood T cell repertoires in COVID-19. TCRdb's copy holds only in-frame clones and misses some; the assay was immunoSEQ multiplex PCR. The table includes 140,000 to 150,000 clones, roughly 76% detected once. Sequenced material: peripheral blood. The origin of the receptors is a human donor with acute or convalescent COVID-19. The donor label of this sample is uncertain. CDR3s include the opening cysteine and the closing phenylalanine or tryptophan. Fields, in order: J gene, V gene, D gene, clone size, CDR3 protein, CDR3 DNA. D genes are given only for firm matches. The size entry is marked missing in some rows and otherwise reads once, few, many or a size class.

J: TRBJ1-1; V: TRBV15; D: NA; size: once; CDR3: CATSSAGPEAFF; DNA: TGTGCCACCAGCAGTGCGGGCCCTGAAGCTTTCTTT
J: TRBJ1-1; V: TRBV5-1; D: NA; size: NA; CDR3: CASSFPTGGPGHEAFF; DNA: TGCGCCAGCAGCTTCCCCACGGGGGGGCCCGGACATGAAGCTTTCTTT
J: TRBJ2-1; V: TRBV30; D: NA; size: NA; CDR3: CAWSDLASYNEQFF; DNA: TGTGCCTGGAGCGACCTAGCCAGCTACAATGAGCAGTTCTTC
J: TRBJ2-1; V: TRBV5-6; D: TRBD1; size: NA; CDR3: CASSPGTGMDNEQFF; DNA: TGTGCCAGCAGCCCAGGGACAGGGATGGACAATGAGCAGTTCTTC
J: TRBJ2-1; V: TRBV9; D: NA; size: NA; CDR3: CASSGHREGEQFF; DNA: TGTGCCAGCAGCGGTCACAGGGAAGGTGAGCAGTTCTTC
J: TRBJ2-4; V: TRBV27; D: NA; size: NA; CDR3: CASSSPSSAGRNIQYF; DNA: TGTGCCAGCAGTTCGCCCTCTAGTGCGGGGAGAAACATTCAGTACTTC
J: TRBJ1-6; V: TRBV13; D: TRBD1; size: NA; CDR3: CASSSSWTGSNNSPLHF; DNA: TGTGCCAGCAGCTCCTCTTGGACAGGCTCTAATAATTCACCCCTCCACTTT
J: TRBJ1-2; V: TRBV9; D: NA; size: NA; CDR3: CASSSINRRGVNYGYTF; DNA: TGTGCCAGCAGCTCTATCAACCGCAGGGGAGTAAACTATGGCTACACCTTC
J: TRBJ1-6; V: TRBV2; D: NA; size: NA; CDR3: CASTAAGNSPLHF; DNA: TGTGCCAGCACGGCAGCGGGTAATTCACCCCTCCACTTT
J: TRBJ1-2; V: TRBV29-1; D: NA; size: NA; CDR3: CSVERGSPYGYTF; DNA: TGCAGCGTTGAACGCGGCAGCCCGTATGGCTACACCTTC
J: TRBJ1-1; V: TRBV6-6; D: TRBD1; size: NA; CDR3: CASSYQRGLGTEAFF; DNA: TGTGCCAGCAGTTACCAGAGGGGGCTAGGAACTGAAGCTTTCTTT
J: TRBJ1-2; V: TRBV10-3; D: TRBD1; size: NA; CDR3: CAIHRGLRDGYTF; DNA: TGTGCCATACACAGGGGGTTAAGGGATGGCTACACCTTC
J: TRBJ2-5; V: TRBV2; D: TRBD2; size: NA; CDR3: CASSEGTRSGETQYF; DNA: TGTGCCAGCAGTGAAGGGACTAGGAGTGGAGAGACCCAGTACTTC
J: TRBJ2-1; V: TRBV9; D: TRBD2; size: NA; CDR3: CASSVSGGSNNEQFF; DNA: TGTGCCAGCAGCGTAAGCGGGGGGTCCAACAATGAGCAGTTCTTC
J: TRBJ1-1; V: TRBV10-3; D: NA; size: NA; CDR3: CAIRTANTEAFF; DNA: TGTGCCATCAGAACAGCGAACACTGAAGCTTTCTTT
J: TRBJ2-4; V: TRBV6-6; D: TRBD1; size: NA; CDR3: CATRGRQGGFQAIQYF; DNA: TGTGCCACAAGGGGGAGACAGGGGGGCTTCCAGGCTATTCAGTACTTC
J: TRBJ1-3; V: TRBV2; D: NA; size: NA; CDR3: CASSEARAGNTIYF; DNA: TGTGCCAGCAGTGAGGCCAGGGCTGGAAACACCATATATTTT
J: TRBJ2-7; V: TRBV24-1; D: TRBD1; size: many; CDR3: CATSDHDRDEQYF; DNA: TGTGCCACCAGTGACCACGACAGGGACGAGCAGTACTTC
J: TRBJ1-6; V: TRBV30; D: NA; size: NA; CDR3: CAWSNSNSPLHF; DNA: TGTGCCTGGAGTAACTCGAATTCACCCCTCCACTTT
J: TRBJ2-2; V: TRBV11-2; D: NA; size: NA; CDR3: CASSLVPGMVGTGELFF; DNA: TGTGCCAGCAGCTTAGTTCCGGGGATGGTTGGGACCGGGGAGCTGTTTTTT
J: TRBJ1-5; V: TRBV19; D: TRBD1; size: few; CDR3: CASMDRPGPQHF; DNA: TGTGCTTCCATGGACAGGCCGGGGCCCCAGCATTTT
J: TRBJ1-5; V: TRBV24-1; D: NA; size: few; CDR3: CATSPLGAGRSLEQPQHF; DNA: TGTGCCACCAGTCCTTTGGGGGCTGGACGGTCATTGGAACAGCCCCAGCATTTT